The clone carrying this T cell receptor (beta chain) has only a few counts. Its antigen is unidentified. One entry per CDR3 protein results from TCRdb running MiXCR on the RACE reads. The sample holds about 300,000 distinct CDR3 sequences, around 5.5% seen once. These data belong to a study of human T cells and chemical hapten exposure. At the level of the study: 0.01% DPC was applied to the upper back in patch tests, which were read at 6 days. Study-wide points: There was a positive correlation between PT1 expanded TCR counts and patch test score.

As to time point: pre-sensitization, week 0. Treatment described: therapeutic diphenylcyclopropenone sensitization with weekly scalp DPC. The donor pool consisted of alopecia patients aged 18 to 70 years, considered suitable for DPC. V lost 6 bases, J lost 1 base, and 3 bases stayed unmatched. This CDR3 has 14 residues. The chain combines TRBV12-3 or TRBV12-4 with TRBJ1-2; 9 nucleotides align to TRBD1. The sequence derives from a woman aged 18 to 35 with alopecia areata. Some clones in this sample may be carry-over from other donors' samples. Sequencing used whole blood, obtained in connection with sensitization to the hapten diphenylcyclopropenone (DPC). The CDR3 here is CASRGQGGNYGYTF. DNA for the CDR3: TGTGCCAGCAGGGGACAGGGTGGTAACTATGGCTACACCTTC.